This TCR beta chain came from a study of blood T cell repertoires in COVID-19. Study-level background: The analysed material was cDNA or gDNA that came from T cells, B-cell-depleted T cells, or PBMCs.

CDR3 length equals 13 residues. V lost 4 bases, J lost 5 bases, and 11 bases lay in between. Germline V gene lookup returns CDR1 MGHRA and CDR2 YSYEKL. Measured with immunoSEQ multiplex PCR; TCRdb has only the in-frame clones, and not every one. The table records fewer than 350,000 clones, approximately 86% of them present only once. This clone appeared once. The chain joins TRBV4-1 to TRBJ1-1; perhaps TRBD1 as D (6 bases). This TCR derives from a woman in her seventies with COVID-19, enrolled during active disease. Sequenced material: peripheral blood. The DNA of the CDR3 is TGCGCCAGCAGCCTAACAGGGTCGACTGAAGCTTTCTTT. Protein sequence: CASSLTGSTEAFF.